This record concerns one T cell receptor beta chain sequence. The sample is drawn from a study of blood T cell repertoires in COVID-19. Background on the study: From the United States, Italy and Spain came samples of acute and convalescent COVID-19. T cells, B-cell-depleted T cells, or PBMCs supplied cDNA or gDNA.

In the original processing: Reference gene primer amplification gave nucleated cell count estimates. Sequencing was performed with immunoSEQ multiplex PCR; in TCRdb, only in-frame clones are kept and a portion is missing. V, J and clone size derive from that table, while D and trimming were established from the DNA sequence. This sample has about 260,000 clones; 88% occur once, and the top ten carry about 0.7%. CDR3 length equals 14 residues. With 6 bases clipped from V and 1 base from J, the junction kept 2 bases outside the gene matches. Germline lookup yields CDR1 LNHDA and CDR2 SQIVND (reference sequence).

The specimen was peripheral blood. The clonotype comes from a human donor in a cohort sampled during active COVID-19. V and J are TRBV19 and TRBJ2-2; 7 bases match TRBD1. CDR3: CASRNRGNTGELFF. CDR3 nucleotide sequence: TGTGCCAGTAGGAACAGGGGGAACACCGGGGAGCTGTTTTTT.